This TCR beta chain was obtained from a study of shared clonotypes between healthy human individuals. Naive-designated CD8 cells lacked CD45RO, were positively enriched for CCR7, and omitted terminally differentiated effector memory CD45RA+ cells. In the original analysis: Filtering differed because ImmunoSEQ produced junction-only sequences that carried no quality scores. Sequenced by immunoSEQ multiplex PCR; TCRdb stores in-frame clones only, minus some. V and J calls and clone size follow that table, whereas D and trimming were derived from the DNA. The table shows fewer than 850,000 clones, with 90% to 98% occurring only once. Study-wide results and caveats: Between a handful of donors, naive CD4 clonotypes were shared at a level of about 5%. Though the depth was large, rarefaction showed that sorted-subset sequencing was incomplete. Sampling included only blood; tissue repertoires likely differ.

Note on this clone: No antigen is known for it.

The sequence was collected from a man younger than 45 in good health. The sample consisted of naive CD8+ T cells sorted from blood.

DNA of the CDR3: TGTGCCAGCAGTGGCGTAGCGGGATCCTACAATGAGCAGTTCTTC. Its translation is CASSGVAGSYNEQFF. The chain links TRBV2 to TRBJ2-1; 8 bases map to TRBD2. J gave up 1 base and V 4 bases, and 3 bases lay outside the gene matches. The CDR3 sequence is 15 residues long. Per the germline V gene, CDR1 is SNHLY and CDR2 is FYNNEI.